Listed below are T cell receptor beta chains from one sample, sequenced in a study of blood T cells in healthy people across ages. TCRdb re-called the 5' RACE reads through MiXCR, storing one row per CDR3 protein. The sample holds about 830,000 distinct CDR3 sequences, approximately 65% seen once. The specimen was blood. All receptors come from a man aged 25 to 40 in good health. CDR3s include the opening cysteine and the closing phenylalanine or tryptophan. Fields, in order: V gene, J gene, CDR3 protein.

TRBV6-5	TRBJ2-3	CASSYRLAEYF
TRBV9	TRBJ2-2	CASSEGTGPPGELFF
TRBV20-1	TRBJ2-1	CSARTGGGYNEQFF
TRBV25-1	TRBJ1-2	CASSDFNGYTF
TRBV6-5	TRBJ2-6	CASSYQASPSGANVLTF
TRBV20-1	TRBJ2-5	CSARTQETQYF
TRBV11-2	TRBJ2-6	CASSLDAAGAILSYSGANVLTF
TRBV5-5	TRBJ1-2	CASSLAGAYYGYTF
TRBV7-2	TRBJ2-7	CVSSLNGRGASYEQYF
TRBV7-9	TRBJ2-1	CASTRGMTDEQFF
TRBV6-1	TRBJ1-5	CASSLKPTGHSNQPQHF
TRBV3-1	TRBJ2-2	CASSQEGLNTGELFF
TRBV15	TRBJ2-3	CATSGLDSTTDTQYF
TRBV10-3	TRBJ1-2	CAISDAGTEYGYTF
TRBV14	TRBJ2-3	CASSQGLRAADTQYF
TRBV20-1	TRBJ2-7	CSASALGVTLEQYF
TRBV3-1	TRBJ2-3	CASNGGPPGTQYF
TRBV15	TRBJ2-7	CATSRGAGETYEQYF
TRBV2	TRBJ1-2	CASSRDRYGYTF
TRBV7-2	TRBJ1-1	CASSHGANTEAFF
TRBV6-5	TRBJ1-4	CASSRGTATTNEKLFF
TRBV7-9	TRBJ2-7	CASSLELALVGEQYF
TRBV5-1	TRBJ2-7	CASSWQPQSSYEQYF
TRBV2	.	CASSTGTGGHNEQYF
TRBV5-1	TRBJ2-1	CASKVTNNEQFF
TRBV20-1	TRBJ1-2	CSASIRNYGYTF
TRBV5-1	.	CASSGLPSGGGETQYF
TRBV18	TRBJ2-7	CASSPGFRYEQYF
TRBV20-1	TRBJ1-5	CSAFSGGRQPQHF
TRBV3-1	TRBJ1-2	CASSNSGSPGGYTF
TRBV12-3/TRBV12-4	TRBJ2-7	CASSSLAGPYEQYF
TRBV10-3	TRBJ1-2	CAISELQGNYGYTF
TRBV3-1	TRBJ2-1	CASSQDRVGPPFF
TRBV28	TRBJ1-2	CASSSGMDYGYTF
TRBV9	TRBJ1-5	CASSAGGNQPQHF
TRBV29-1	TRBJ1-4	CSAYGTPADEKLFF
TRBV4-2	TRBJ2-2	CASSLDSAGNTGELFF
TRBV11-2	TRBJ2-3	CASSRRDISTDTQYF
TRBV7-3	TRBJ2-3	CASSLRAHPSTDTQYF
TRBV9	TRBJ1-2	CASSGTPGYTF
TRBV28	TRBJ2-5	CASSTRQGKAKNIRYF
TRBV7-3	TRBJ1-2	CASSHPRGGSNYGYTF
TRBV12-3/TRBV12-4	TRBJ2-7	CASSTGRIFSYEQYF
TRBV27	TRBJ2-1	CASSLSLADEQFF
TRBV2	TRBJ2-3	CASRVGTGSTDTQYF
TRBV12-3/TRBV12-4	TRBJ1-5	CASSLARGYDQPQHF
TRBV24-1	TRBJ2-4	CATSEGYWEQYF
TRBV6-2/TRBV6-3	TRBJ2-1	CASTRDRGRNKVHNEQFF
TRBV20-1	TRBJ2-1	CSATQELHNEQFF
TRBV2	TRBJ1-4	CASSVGGANEKLFF
TRBV20-1	TRBJ2-3	CSARERLAGGTDTQYF
TRBV14	TRBJ1-4	CASSHRRTGLFF